The present T cell receptor (beta chain) was sequenced within a study of blood T cell repertoires in COVID-19. About the study: The United States, Italy and Spain were the sources of the acute and convalescent COVID-19 samples. From T cells, B-cell-depleted T cells, or PBMCs came the material, which was cDNA or gDNA.

CDR1 and CDR2 from the germline V gene are LNHDA and SQIVND (reference sequence). V was pared by 2 bases and J by 0 bases, with 11 bases between. The CDR3 consists of 15 residues. Authors' data handling: Estimation of nucleated cell counts was performed using reference gene primer amplification. Assay used: immunoSEQ multiplex PCR; TCRdb lists only in-frame clones, some missing. V and J calls and clone size are copied from that table; D and trimming were computed from the DNA. The top ten clones hold 1.5% to 2% of a sample with around 200,000 clones, almost 90% of them seen once. The sequence derives from a man younger than 35 with active or convalescent COVID-19. The chain couples TRBV19 to TRBJ2-7, with D perhaps TRBD1 (6 bases). The source material was peripheral blood. The CDR3 region has the DNA TGTGCCAGTAGTATAAAGGGGGTCCCCTCCTACGAGCAGTACTTC. It translates to CASSIKGVPSYEQYF. The whole variable domain, remainder taken from reference TRBV19 and TRBJ2-7, is DGGITQSPKYLFRKEGQNVTLSCEQNLNHDAMYWYRQDPGQGLRLIYYSQIVNDFQKGDIAEGYSVSREKKESFPLTVTSAQKNPTAFYLCASSIKGVPSYEQYFGPGTRLTVT.